This TCR beta chain was recovered during a study of T-cell memory formation after mild COVID-19. TCRdb ran MiXCR on the 5' RACE reads and lists one entry per CDR3 protein. The sample has hundreds of thousands of distinct CDR3 sequences; around 28% are singletons. The CDR3 runs 17 residues. This clonotype was counted only a few times. Sequencing used PBMCs or a T cell subset sorted from them (not recorded which). The TCR was taken from an adult woman who had mild COVID-19 (a few samples of this study predate the infection). Cell type and time point are not known. The gene calls are TRBV21-1 and TRBJ1-1; the table's D gene call, TRBD1, was not cross checked with the DNA. TRBV21-1 is labeled a pseudogene. The CDR3 is CASSKGDKQVLDTEAFF. CDR3 coding DNA: TGTGCCAGCAGCAAAGGAGACAAACAGGTTTTGGACACTGAAGCTTTCTTT.